A single T cell receptor (beta chain) is shown here with its context. Its antigen is undetermined. The sample comes from a study of cytomegalovirus exposure and HLA in healthy donors. Study-level findings and limits: Being productive about 90% or about 30% of the time was typical of most TCR beta V segments in an earlier analysis.

The PCR was carried out with 60 Vbeta primers and 13 Jbeta primers. Libraries were prepared by immunoSEQ multiplex PCR; TCRdb keeps only in-frame clonotypes and omits some of them. The table has over 130,000 clones, 78% seen once. This sequence was found in a woman between 35 and 50 years old in good health and CMV-seropositive. The source material was PBMCs.

CDR3 bases: TGTGCCAGCAGCGTAATGGCCGGGACAGGGAAACCCTACGAGCAGTACTTC. Amino acid sequence: CASSVMAGTGKPYEQYF. The genes are TRBV9 and TRBJ2-7; 9 bases map to TRBD1. Trimming took 1 base from V and 2 from J; bases not matched to a gene: 10. The CDR3 covers 17 residues. Germline CDR1 SGDLS, CDR2 YYNGEE.